These 30 T cell receptor beta chains were sequenced from one sample in a study of shared clonotypes between healthy human individuals. Method: immunoSEQ multiplex PCR; TCRdb's copy keeps in-frame clones and lacks some. The sample records around 1,000,000 clones, about 80% being singletons. The sequenced sample consisted of memory CD4+ T cells from PBMCs. Subset given: CD45RA-negative fraction. All receptors come from a man between 18 and 29 years old in good health. Some clones in this sample may be carry-over from other donors' samples.

About this clone: A far larger clone lies a single base away; this is likely a read error. V usage is TRBV30 and J usage is TRBJ1-5; tentative D call: TRBD1 (5 bases). This CDR3 is 13 amino acids long. With 0 bases removed from V and 10 bases from J, the gap between germline ends came to 13 bases. Germline CDR1 and CDR2: GTSNPN and SVGIG (reference sequence). CDR3 DNA: TGTGCCTGGAGTGTACTTGGGGACCATCCCCAGCATTTT. This encodes CAWSVLGDHPQHF.

Regarding this clone: This may be a read error, as it is one base from a much larger clone. The DNA is left out, because the CDR3 cannot be placed on it with certainty; the CDR3 is given as TCRdb lists it. Different DNA sequences within this sample yield the same CDR3. The chain links TRBV30 to TRBJ1-4. The CDR3 adds up to 12 amino acids, both ends counted. Germline lookup yields CDR1 GTSNPN and CDR2 SVGIG (reference sequence). The CDR3 region is CAWSVAPGTPSF.

The V and J genes are TRBV20-1 and TRBJ2-7; D is unresolved. Germline lookup yields CDR1 DFQATT and CDR2 SNEGSKA (reference sequence). The CDR3 runs 11 residues. With 5 bases removed from V and 8 bases from J, the gap between germline ends came to 13 bases. The CDR3 DNA reads TGCAGTGCTCAGACTGAACCGCAGCAGTACTTC. Translated, it gives CSAQTEPQQYF.

Regarding this clone: The sample has other DNA sequences that encode this CDR3 too. The chain recombines TRBV7-9 with TRBJ2-5, with D possibly matching TRBD2 (7 bases). The CDR3 runs to 14 residues. Trimming took 3 bases from V and 3 from J, leaving 11 bases between them. Germline CDR1 is SEHNR and CDR2 is FQNEAQ (reference sequence). The CDR3 DNA sequence: TGTGCCAGCAGCTTGGGAGGGGGGAAAGAGACCCAGTACTTC. Protein sequence: CASSLGGGKETQYF.

The genes are TRBV5-5 and TRBJ2-7; TRBD2 matches 9 bases. The CDR3 is 15 residues long. With V trimmed by 4 bases and J by 9 bases, 14 bases remained unmatched. CDR1 is SGHKS and CDR2 is YYEKEE in the germline V gene (reference sequence). In DNA, the CDR3 is TGTGCCAGCAGCCCAGCCCCTAGCGGGGCTCAGGTGCAGTACTTC. Translated: CASSPAPSGAQVQYF.

The chain uses TRBV4-3 and TRBJ1-4; D might be TRBD1 (5 bases). Germline CDR1 is LGHNA and CDR2 is YSLEER. With 8 bases removed from V and 4 bases from J, the gap between germline ends came to 14 bases. This CDR3 region has 14 residues. The CDR3 region has the DNA TGCGCCAGCGCCCTCAGGGTCGGTAATGAAAAACTGTTTTTT. Translation: CASALRVGNEKLFF.

The V and J genes are TRBV29-1 and TRBJ2-5; 8 bases fit TRBD1. The CDR3 has 13 amino acids. V shed 6 bases and J 5 bases; nucleotides not matched to a gene: 8. The V gene's germline CDR1 is SQVTM and CDR2 ANQGSEA. Here the CDR3 DNA reads TGCAGCGTCGACAGGGGCCTTCGGGAGACCCAGTACTTC. Translation gives CSVDRGLRETQYF. The full variable domain, rest sourced from reference TRBV29-1 and TRBJ2-5, is SAVISQKPSRDICQRGTSLTIQCQVDSQVTMMFWYRQQPGQSLTLIATANQGSEATYESGFVIDKFPISRPNLTFSTLTVSNMSPEDSSIYLCSVDRGLRETQYFGPGTRLLVL.

The chain carries TRBV6-1 and TRBJ2-7; D gene ambiguous. Germline V gives CDR1 MNHNS, CDR2 SASEGT. V lost 8 bases and J 3 bases, leaving 11 bases between the germline ends. The CDR3 contains 12 residues. As DNA, the CDR3 is TGTGCCAGCTGGGCAGTCGGCTACGAGCAGTACTTC. Translated, it gives CASWAVGYEQYF.

This clone was found a few times. The chain links TRBV20-1 to TRBJ1-1; D uncertain. Germline V gene lookup returns CDR1 DFQATT and CDR2 SNEGSKA (reference sequence). V lost 3 bases to trimming and J lost 7 bases, with 9 bases between them. CDR3 length equals 11 residues. The CDR3 spells CSASYLVEAFF. The CDR3 DNA follows: TGCAGTGCTAGTTATTTGGTTGAAGCTTTCTTT.

The gene calls are TRBV13 and TRBJ2-2; 7 nucleotides agree with TRBD1. The CDR3 runs 13 residues. Germline CDR1 is PRHDT and CDR2 is FYEKMQ (reference sequence). Unmatched junction bases numbered 3, after V lost 5 bases and J lost 6 bases. The CDR3 protein is CASSLTGSGELFF. The CDR3 coding sequence is TGTGCCAGCAGCCTGACAGGGTCCGGGGAGCTGTTTTTT.

The gene calls are TRBV28 and TRBJ1-2; TRBD1 matches 8 bases. The V gene's germline CDR1 is MDHEN and CDR2 SYDVKM. The J segment lost 4 bases and the V segment lost 4 bases, leaving 14 bases of the junction unmatched. This CDR3 has 17 amino acids. The CDR3 nucleotides are TGTGCCAGCAGTTACCCCATACGTCAAACAGGGGGCTATGGCTACACCTTC. Translation: CASSYPIRQTGGYGYTF.

This chain links TRBV27 with TRBJ1-5; D is undetermined. The CDR3 loop spans 15 amino acids. Germline V gives CDR1 MNHEY, CDR2 SMNVEV (reference sequence). V was shortened by 6 bases and J by 3 bases, with 15 bases between the two germline ends. The CDR3 region is CASRWIGRINQPQHF. The CDR3 bases are TGTGCCAGCAGATGGATTGGACGGATCAATCAGCCCCAGCATTTT.

The gene calls are TRBV5-4 and TRBJ1-1; D unresolved. V lost 0 bases and J 3 bases, leaving 9 bases between the germline ends. This CDR3 has 14 amino acids. Germline V gene sequence: CDR1 SGHNT, CDR2 YYREEE (reference sequence). In DNA form, the CDR3 reads TGTGCCAGCAGCTTGGACCTCTGGGACACTGAAGCTTTCTTT. Its protein product is CASSLDLWDTEAFF.

This clone has a single count. The chain is built from TRBV4-1 and TRBJ2-5, with no clear D. Deletions cut 3 bases from V and 5 bases from J, with 10 bases between. This CDR3 has 13 residues. Germline assignment: CDR1 MGHRA and CDR2 YSYEKL. CDR3 DNA sequence: TGCGCCAGCAGCCACAGTTCCCTGGAGACCCAGTACTTC. Its protein is CASSHSSLETQYF.

Turning to this clone: At one end, the junction sequence differs from germline, possibly due to a read error. The chain recombines TRBV30 with TRBJ2-7; 10 bases are shared with TRBD2. CDR3 size: 15 residues. The germline CDR1 and CDR2 sequences are GTSNPN and SVGIG (reference sequence). The CDR3 sequence: CAWSEGGLASSEKYF. The CDR3, as DNA: TGTGCCTGGAGTGAGGGGGGACTAGCGTCGTCCGAGAAGTACTTC.

Note on this clone: A read error is possible here, since a much larger clone lies one base away. V gene TRBV5-1 combines with J gene TRBJ1-3; unclear D gene. Trimming stripped 0 bases from V and 0 bases from J, with 4 bases between. The CDR3 length is 14 residues. Germline loops: CDR1 SGHRS, CDR2 YFSETQ. CDR3 coding DNA: TGCGCCAGCAGCTTGGAAAGCTCTGGAAACACCATATATTTT. Encoded protein: CASSLESSGNTIYF.

Points on this clone: Additional DNA sequences in this sample encode the identical CDR3. V usage is TRBV2 and J usage is TRBJ1-1, with D uncertain. The CDR3 has 11 amino acids. V was pared by 9 bases and J by 2 bases, with 7 bases between. Germline CDR1 is SNHLY and CDR2 is FYNNEI. CDR3 residues: CASARNTEAFF. CDR3 coding DNA: TGTGCCAGTGCACGAAACACTGAAGCTTTCTTT.

CDR3 region: CASSLHYGELFF. In DNA, the CDR3 is TGTGCCAGCAGCTTACATTACGGGGAGCTGTTTTTT. The chain couples TRBV11-3 to TRBJ2-2, with D unresolved. V lost 2 bases to trimming and J lost 7 bases, with 5 bases between them. The CDR3 length is 12 residues. Per germline, CDR1 SGHNT and CDR2 YENEEA.

V gene TRBV6-5 combines with J gene TRBJ2-7; D is perhaps TRBD1 or TRBD2 (5 bases each). V lost 2 bases, J lost 3 bases, and 14 bases lay in between. Germline values: CDR1 MNHEY, CDR2 SVGAGI. There are 15 residues in the CDR3. CDR3 amino acids: CASSYGGGRSYEQYF. The CDR3, as DNA: TGTGCCAGCAGTTACGGGGGTGGGAGAAGCTACGAGCAGTACTTC.

This clone came up a few times. The V call is TRBV5-1, the J call TRBJ2-7, with a weak D call TRBD2 (6 bases). The CDR3 covers 12 residues. CDR1 is SGHRS and CDR2 is YFSETQ in the germline V gene. Trimming pared 5 bases from V and 5 bases from J, leaving 11 bases between. Written as DNA, the CDR3 is TGCGCCAGCAGTCGGGACTTACACGAGCAGTACTTC. It yields the protein CASSRDLHEQYF.

This chain connects TRBV29-1 to TRBJ2-4, with TRBD1 identical over 7 bases. This CDR3 is built from 14 residues. V dropped 1 base and J dropped 9; count of bases not matched to a gene: 9. The germline gives CDR1 SQVTM, CDR2 ANQGSEA. CDR3 nucleotide sequence: TGCAGCGTTGAAGGTACACAGGGGTCCGGCATTCAGTACTTC. Translating gives CSVEGTQGSGIQYF.

The chain combines TRBV6-5 with TRBJ2-1, with 7 bases aligning to TRBD2. V shed 0 bases and J 4 bases; nucleotides not matched to a gene: 3. The length of the CDR3 is 15 residues. Germline V lookup: CDR1 MNHEY, CDR2 SVGAGI. CDR3 in amino acids: CASSYSRLAYNEQFF. The DNA of the CDR3 is TGTGCCAGCAGTTACTCGCGACTAGCTTACAATGAGCAGTTCTTC.

This clone came up a few times. The chain has TRBV6-1 and TRBJ2-5; 9 nucleotides agree with TRBD2. The CDR3 covers 16 residues. V gave up 4 bases and J gave up 5 bases; unmatched junction bases: 11. CDR1 and CDR2 (germline): MNHNS, SASEGT. CDR3 protein: CASSAGLAGRSETQYF. The CDR3 DNA follows: TGTGCCAGCAGTGCCGGGCTAGCGGGGAGGTCGGAGACCCAGTACTTC.

The table lists this clone with a few counts. This sample also contains other DNA sequences that code for the same CDR3. This rearrangement joins TRBV5-1 to TRBJ1-1; a weak D match, TRBD1 (5 bases). There are 14 residues in the CDR3. Deletions cut 0 bases from V and 1 base from J, with 7 bases between. Germline V gives CDR1 SGHRS, CDR2 YFSETQ. The CDR3 region has the DNA TGCGCCAGCAGCTTGGGACAGACGAACACTGAAGCTTTCTTT. Its protein product is CASSLGQTNTEAFF.

The genes are TRBV11-3 and TRBJ2-3; 8 nucleotides align to TRBD1. Looked up from germline, CDR1 is SGHNT and CDR2 is YENEEA. The J segment lost 3 bases and the V segment lost 9 bases, leaving 11 bases of the junction unmatched. This CDR3 is 15 amino acids long. This CDR3 is CASSTDRGGTDTQYF. The CDR3 DNA sequence: TGTGCCAGTAGCACTGACAGGGGCGGTACAGATACGCAGTATTTT.

J is TRBJ2-1 and V is TRBV11-3, with 13 bases lining up with TRBD2. With 5 bases clipped from V and 5 bases from J, the junction kept 9 bases outside the gene matches. This CDR3 contains 17 residues. The germline V gene has CDR1 SGHNT and CDR2 YENEEA. In DNA form, the CDR3 reads TGTGCCAGCAGCCCGGGCCGTACTAGCGGGGGGGACAATGAGCAGTTCTTC. It is translated as CASSPGRTSGGDNEQFF.

This chain connects TRBV25-1 to TRBJ2-1; TRBD2 aligns across 8 bases. This CDR3 has 15 residues. V trimming: 5 bases; J trimming: 12 bases; junction bases outside the gene matches: 15. Germline values: CDR1 MGHDK, CDR2 SYGVNS. The CDR3, as DNA: TGTGCCAGCAGTTCGACCACCAAGGGACTAGAAGGGCAGTTCTTC. It specifies CASSSTTKGLEGQFF.

The chain combines TRBV6-5 with TRBJ2-1; 7 positions match TRBD2. Germline CDR1 and CDR2: MNHEY and SVGAGI. The CDR3 has 16 amino acids. Trimming took 0 bases from V and 2 from J; bases not matched to a gene: 4. CDR3 sequence reads: CASSYSRGGTYNEQFF. The CDR3 coding sequence is TGTGCCAGCAGTTACTCGCGCGGGGGAACCTACAATGAGCAGTTCTTC.

With regard to this clone: Given a much more abundant clone one base away, this may be a read error. Other DNA sequences from this sample encode an identical CDR3 as well. The chain has TRBV28 and TRBJ2-3; D gene uncertain. Per germline, CDR1 MDHEN and CDR2 SYDVKM. The CDR3 sequence is 11 residues long. Trimming stripped 2 bases from V and 5 bases from J, with 2 bases between. The CDR3, as DNA: TGTGCCAGCAGTTTAGAAGATACGCAGTATTTT. Protein product: CASSLEDTQYF.

V gene TRBV14 combines with J gene TRBJ1-1; a possible D gene is TRBD1 (6 bases). V lost 2 bases and J lost 5, with 12 bases in between. The CDR3 runs to 14 residues. CDR1 and CDR2 from the germline V gene are SGHDN and FVKESK. The CDR3 DNA sequence: TGTGCCAGCAGCCAAACGGGGGGCTGGACTGAAGCTTTCTTT. Protein sequence: CASSQTGGWTEAFF.